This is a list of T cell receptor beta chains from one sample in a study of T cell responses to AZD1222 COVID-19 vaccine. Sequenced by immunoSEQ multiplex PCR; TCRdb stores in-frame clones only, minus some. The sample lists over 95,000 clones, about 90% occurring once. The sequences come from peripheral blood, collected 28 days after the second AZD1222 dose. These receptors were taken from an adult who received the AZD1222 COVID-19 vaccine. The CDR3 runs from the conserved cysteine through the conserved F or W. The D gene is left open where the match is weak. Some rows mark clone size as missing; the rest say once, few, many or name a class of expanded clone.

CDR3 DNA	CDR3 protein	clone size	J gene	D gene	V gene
TGTGCCAGCAGTGTAGGGACAGATGGGTGGACTGAAGCTTTCTTT	CASSVGTDGWTEAFF	-	TRBJ1-1	TRBD1	TRBV25-1
TGTGCCTGGAATCCTGACAGGAGTAGCAATTCACCCCTCCACTTT	CAWNPDRSSNSPLHF	-	TRBJ1-6	-	TRBV30
TGTGCCAGCAGTCTTGGACTGGAAGGTCAGCCCCAGCATTTT	CASSLGLEGQPQHF	-	TRBJ1-5	-	TRBV7-9
TGTGCCAGTTGTAATACAGGGAATTACGAAAAACTGTTTTTT	CASCNTGNYEKLFF	-	TRBJ1-4	-	TRBV19
TGCGCCAGCAGCTTGGATGCAGGGGGCGCGGGCACTGAAGCTTTCTTT	CASSLDAGGAGTEAFF	-	TRBJ1-1	TRBD1	TRBV5-1
TGTGCCATCAGTACCCTGGTGGGGGATACGCAGTATTTT	CAISTLVGDTQYF	-	TRBJ2-3	-	TRBV10-3
TGTGCCTGGACGGGTGTCGATTCACCCCTCCACTTT	CAWTGVDSPLHF	few	TRBJ1-6	-	TRBV30
TGTGCCACAATCCCCAATGGGGGCGCCCATGAAAAACTGTTTTTT	CATIPNGGAHEKLFF	few	TRBJ1-4	-	TRBV28
TGTGCCAGCAGCGTACTGGGGGGGCGCAGGTACTTC	CASSVLGGRRYF	-	TRBJ2-7	-	TRBV9
TGTGCCAGCGAGGAGCGGTCCTACGAGCAGTACTTC	CASEERSYEQYF	medium-sized	TRBJ2-7	-	TRBV6-1
TGCGCCAGCAGTCAGACCGGGCCCTCGTCAGCATGGCAGTACTTC	CASSQTGPSSAWQYF	-	TRBJ2-7	-	TRBV23-1
TGTGCCAGCAGCGTAGATGAGGGGCGCGGCTACACCTTC	CASSVDEGRGYTF	-	TRBJ1-2	-	TRBV9
TGTGCCAGCTCACCACCGTCCTACGAGCAGTACTTC	CASSPPSYEQYF	-	TRBJ2-7	-	TRBV18
TGTGCCACCAGCAGCGAATTACAGGGGGAAGCTTTCTTT	CATSSELQGEAFF	once	TRBJ1-1	TRBD1	TRBV15
TGTGCCACCAGCAGAGATAAGGTCTCTGGAAACACCATATATTTT	CATSRDKVSGNTIYF	-	TRBJ1-3	-	TRBV15
TGTGCCAGCAGCTTGACTAGCGGGAGTTCCACGCAGTATTTT	CASSLTSGSSTQYF	-	TRBJ2-3	TRBD2	TRBV7-2
TGTGCCAGCAGCCTAGGGGCGGTGGGCACTGAAGCTTTCTTT	CASSLGAVGTEAFF	-	TRBJ1-1	-	TRBV5-8
TGTGCCAGTAGGGGCAGGGCTACTGATAACTATGGCTACACCTTC	CASRGRATDNYGYTF	-	TRBJ1-2	-	TRBV19
TGTGCCAGCAGTTCAGGGGCGGGGGGTCAGCCCCAGCATTTT	CASSSGAGGQPQHF	once	TRBJ1-5	-	TRBV2
TGTGCCAGCAGCGAGGGACAGGGAGAAGATACGCAGTATTTT	CASSEGQGEDTQYF	once	TRBJ2-3	TRBD1	TRBV11-3
TGCGCCAGCAGCATAACAGGGAGTAGTCAAAATTCACCCCTCCACTTT	CASSITGSSQNSPLHF	-	TRBJ1-6	-	TRBV5-1
TGCGCCAGCAGTCCCTCACTAGCGGGAGTCGCGCAGTATTTT	CASSPSLAGVAQYF	-	TRBJ2-3	TRBD2	TRBV10-1
TGTGCCAGCAGCGTAGCTGGGGGTGGGGCCAACGTCCTGACTTTC	CASSVAGGGANVLTF	-	TRBJ2-6	-	TRBV9
TGTGCCAGCACACAACAGGGGACACACGAGCAGTACTTC	CASTQQGTHEQYF	-	TRBJ2-7	TRBD1	TRBV6-4
TGTGCCAGCAGCTTGAGTTCGGTGTCAGGGAGATTCACTGAAGCTTTCTTT	CASSLSSVSGRFTEAFF	few	TRBJ1-1	-	TRBV5-6
TGTGCCAGCAGCTTGGAGGCTTGGGGGACTGCCTGGGATACGCAGTATTTT	CASSLEAWGTAWDTQYF	-	TRBJ2-3	-	TRBV5-8
TGTGCCAGCAGTGATGTCAACTCTCTGAACACTGAAGCTTTCTTT	CASSDVNSLNTEAFF	-	TRBJ1-1	-	TRBV28
TGTGCCAGCAGGGAAGGGAATGGTTTGCAGCCCCAGCATTTT	CASREGNGLQPQHF	-	TRBJ1-5	-	TRBV2
TGTGCCAGCAGCCAAACAGGGGCTGAAGCTTTCTTT	CASSQTGAEAFF	-	TRBJ1-1	TRBD1	TRBV3-1/TRBV3-2
TGTGCCAGCAGTGCCACATACTCAGATACGCAGTATTTT	CASSATYSDTQYF	once	TRBJ2-3	-	TRBV2
TGTGCCAGCAGTTACGTGGATGAGCAGTTCTTC	CASSYVDEQFF	-	TRBJ2-1	-	TRBV6-5
TGTGCCAGTGAGCTAGCGGGAGGATTAAATGAGCAGTTCTTC	CASELAGGLNEQFF	-	TRBJ2-1	TRBD2	TRBV6-5
TGTGCCAGCAAGACAGGGGGCACAGATACGCAGTATTTT	CASKTGGTDTQYF	-	TRBJ2-3	TRBD1	TRBV6-5
TGTGCCAGTAGAGGGGGCAGGGGAGGTCAAGAGACCCAGTACTTC	CASRGGRGGQETQYF	-	TRBJ2-5	-	TRBV19
TGTGCCAGCAGCCCGCGGGACTCAAACACCGGGGAGCTGTTTTTT	CASSPRDSNTGELFF	-	TRBJ2-2	-	TRBV7-3
TGTGCCAGCAAACAGACAGGGTCCGTTCAGCCCCAGCATTTT	CASKQTGSVQPQHF	-	TRBJ1-5	TRBD1	TRBV6-5
TGTGCCTGGAACAGGGGAGAGGCCCACGAGCAGTACTTC	CAWNRGEAHEQYF	-	TRBJ2-7	TRBD1	TRBV30
TGTGCCAGCAGCATAGAGACAGTTTGGGAGACCCAGTACTTC	CASSIETVWETQYF	-	TRBJ2-5	-	TRBV7-9
TGTGCCAGCAGCGCTACTAGGTCCCCTTACAATGAGCAGTTCTTC	CASSATRSPYNEQFF	-	TRBJ2-1	-	TRBV7-3
TGTGCCAGCAGTGAAAGCCGGAACTATGGCTACACCTTC	CASSESRNYGYTF	-	TRBJ1-2	-	TRBV2